The 12 T cell receptor beta chains listed next were all sequenced from one sample in a study of Ad26.COV2.S vaccination and SARS-CoV-2 variants. Noted treatment: roughly 18 received Ad26.COV2.S at low or high dose, single or two shots; 5 received placebo; per-sample allocation not given. Sampling occurred on day 63 after the first vaccine or placebo injection. Data came from immunoSEQ multiplex PCR; TCRdb stores just in-frame clones and leaves some out. The sample holds around 450,000 clones; around 91% are singletons and the top ten take around 4.5%. The specimen comprised peripheral blood, sampled in a trial of Ad26.COV2.S vaccine versus placebo. The receptors stem from a person between 18 and 60 years old who received the Ad26.COV2.S COVID-19 vaccine or a placebo.

The V call is TRBV25-1, the J call TRBJ2-7, with TRBD1 as a possible D gene (6 bases). The CDR3 runs to 16 residues. Germline CDR1 reads MGHDK; CDR2 reads SYGVNS. Trimming left V 7 bases short and J 0 bases short, with 19 bases between. The chain's CDR3 is CASTPDRPDSSYEQYF. Here the CDR3 DNA reads TGTGCCAGCACTCCCGATCGTCCGGACAGCTCCTACGAGCAGTACTTC.

The rearrangement links TRBV11-3 to TRBJ2-1; D unresolved. The CDR3 covers 15 residues. Deletions cut 1 base from V and 0 bases from J, with 7 bases between. The germline CDR1 and CDR2 sequences are SGHNT and YENEEA. CDR3 nucleotide sequence: TGTGCCAGCAGCTTAGGGGTCGACTCCTACAATGAGCAGTTCTTC. This translates into CASSLGVDSYNEQFF.

The J gene is TRBJ2-7, the V gene TRBV5-1; D is ambiguous. This CDR3 comprises 15 residues. Trimming pared 0 bases from V and 2 bases from J, leaving 12 bases between. Germline loops: CDR1 SGHRS, CDR2 YFSETQ. The CDR3 nucleotides are TGCGCCAGCAGCTTGGCCGCTTCCCACACCTACGAGCAGTACTTC. Protein product: CASSLAASHTYEQYF.

The chain couples TRBV28 to TRBJ2-4, with TRBD2 as a possible D gene (11 bases). The CDR3 loop spans 22 amino acids. V lost 0 bases and J lost 1, with 28 bases in between. CDR1 is MDHEN and CDR2 is SYDVKM in the germline V gene. The chain's CDR3 is CASSLWTGGRGLAARAKNIQYF. CDR3 DNA sequence: TGTGCCAGCAGTTTATGGACAGGGGGCCGGGGACTAGCGGCCAGGGCCAAAAACATTCAGTACTTC.

This chain connects TRBV6-5 to TRBJ1-5; 7 bases fit TRBD1. This CDR3 has 12 residues. Trimming cost V 10 bases and J 2 bases; bases outside gene matches: 2. Germline CDR1 and CDR2: MNHEY and SVGAGI. The CDR3 loop is CATQGGNQPQHF. The CDR3 region has the DNA TGTGCCACGCAGGGGGGCAATCAGCCCCAGCATTTT.

This chain links TRBV30 with TRBJ1-6; weak D call: TRBD1 (6 bases). Germline V CDR1 and CDR2: GTSNPN, SVGIG (reference sequence). V lost 4 bases, J lost 5 bases, and 12 bases lay in between. The CDR3 has 14 amino acids. CDR3 residues: CAWTRGSHNSPLHF. CDR3 coding DNA: TGTGCCTGGACCAGGGGATCCCATAATTCACCCCTCCACTTT. The variable domain in full, with the rest retrieved from reference TRBV30 and TRBJ1-6, is SQTIHQWPATLVQPVGSPLSLECTVEGTSNPNLYWYRQAAGRGLQLLFYSVGIGQISSEVPQNLSASRPQDRQFILSSKKLLLSDSGFYLCAWTRGSHNSPLHFGNGTRLTVT.

The rearrangement links TRBV5-1 to TRBJ2-7, with 7 bases that match TRBD2. V lost 0 bases, J lost 3 bases, and 3 bases stayed unmatched. This CDR3 region has 14 residues. Per germline, CDR1 SGHRS and CDR2 YFSETQ. CDR3 DNA sequence: TGCGCCAGCAGCTTGGGAGGGACTATCTACGAGCAGTACTTC. Amino acids: CASSLGGTIYEQYF.

The chain employs TRBV11-2 and TRBJ2-3, with D hard to call. Germline-derived CDR1 and CDR2 are SGHAT and FQNNGV. The CDR3 is 11 residues long. With 5 bases removed from V and 5 bases from J, the gap between germline ends came to 5 bases. In DNA form, the CDR3 reads TGTGCCAGCAGCCTGCTAGATACGCAGTATTTT. The encoded protein is CASSLLDTQYF.

V and J are TRBV30 and TRBJ2-2; D remains ambiguous. V was trimmed by 3 bases and J by 4 bases, leaving 6 bases between them. The CDR3 totals 12 residues. In germline, CDR1 is GTSNPN, CDR2 SVGIG (reference sequence). The CDR3 loop reads CAWRSPTGELFF. The CDR3 bases are TGTGCCTGGAGGTCTCCCACCGGGGAGCTGTTTTTT. The full variable domain, completed using reference TRBV30 and TRBJ2-2, is SQTIHQWPATLVQPVGSPLSLECTVEGTSNPNLYWYRQAAGRGLQLLFYSVGIGQISSEVPQNLSASRPQDRQFILSSKKLLLSDSGFYLCAWRSPTGELFFGEGSRLTVL.

Comments on this clone: Distinct nucleotide sequences in the sample also encode this CDR3. The rearrangement uses TRBV18 and TRBJ1-5, with TRBD1 matching 9 bases. V was clipped by 3 bases and J by 4 bases; unmatched bases: 4. The CDR3 totals 15 residues. CDR1 and CDR2 from the germline V gene are KGHSH and LQKENI. CDR3 DNA sequence: TGTGCCAGCTCACCGTGGACAGGGGTGAATCAGCCCCAGCATTTT. This gives the protein CASSPWTGVNQPQHF.

The chain recombines TRBV27 with TRBJ2-1, with 11 bases identical to TRBD1. The germline gives CDR1 MNHEY, CDR2 SMNVEV (reference sequence). The CDR3 totals 16 residues. V was clipped by 5 bases and J by 10 bases; unmatched bases: 13. The DNA for the CDR3 is TGTGCCAGCAGTACCTCCTGGACAGGGGGCTCGGGGGAGCAGTTCTTC. Translating gives CASSTSWTGGSGEQFF.

V and J are TRBV12-3 or TRBV12-4 and TRBJ2-7; D uncertain. V was trimmed by 3 bases and J by 6 bases, leaving 12 bases between them. The CDR3 spans 13 residues. The CDR3 bases are TGTGCCAGCAGTTTTTCAGGACGGATCGAGCAGTACTTC. Amino acids: CASSFSGRIEQYF.